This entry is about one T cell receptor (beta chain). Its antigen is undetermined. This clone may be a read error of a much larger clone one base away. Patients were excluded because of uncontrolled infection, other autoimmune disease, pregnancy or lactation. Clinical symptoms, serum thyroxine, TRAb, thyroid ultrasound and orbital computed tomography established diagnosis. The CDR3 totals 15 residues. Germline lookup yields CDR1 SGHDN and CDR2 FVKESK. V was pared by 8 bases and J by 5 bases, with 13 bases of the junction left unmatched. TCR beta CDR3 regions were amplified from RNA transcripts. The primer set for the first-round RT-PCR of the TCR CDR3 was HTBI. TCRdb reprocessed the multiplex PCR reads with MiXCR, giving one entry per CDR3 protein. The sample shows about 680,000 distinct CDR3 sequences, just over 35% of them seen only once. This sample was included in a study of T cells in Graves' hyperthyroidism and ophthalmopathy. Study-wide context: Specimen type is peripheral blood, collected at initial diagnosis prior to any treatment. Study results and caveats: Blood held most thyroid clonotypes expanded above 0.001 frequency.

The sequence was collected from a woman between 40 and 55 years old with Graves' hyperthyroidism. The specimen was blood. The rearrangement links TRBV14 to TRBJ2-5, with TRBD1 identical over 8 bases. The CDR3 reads CASGPRDRIEETQYF. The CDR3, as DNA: TGTGCCAGCGGCCCACGGGACAGGATCGAGGAGACCCAGTACTTC.